Below, 3 T cell receptor beta chains from the same sample are listed, as sequenced in a study of PD-L1 blockade in urothelial cancer. Libraries were prepared by immunoSEQ multiplex PCR; TCRdb keeps only in-frame clonotypes and omits some of them. The table records roughly 120,000 clones, about 89% of them present only once. The sample's time point: peripheral blood 6 weeks after treatment start. This specimen was PBMCs, taken around atezolizumab (anti-PD-L1) treatment. Every receptor here comes from a man aged 60 to 75 with urothelial cancer.

DNA for the CDR3: TGTGCCAGCAGTTCGCAGGGATTTAATTCACCCCTCCACTTT. This sequence encodes CASSSQGFNSPLHF. The chain uses TRBV27 and TRBJ1-6; D is possibly TRBD1 (5 bases). Trimming left V 4 bases short and J 6 bases short, with 10 bases between. The CDR3 loop spans 14 amino acids. Per germline, CDR1 MNHEY and CDR2 SMNVEV (reference sequence).

The chain is built from TRBV9 and TRBJ2-5, with 7 nucleotides matching TRBD1. The length of the CDR3 is 15 residues. Germline V lookup: CDR1 SGDLS, CDR2 YYNGEE. The V and J ends lost 3 bases and 5 bases, in that order; junction bases with no gene match: 10. The CDR3 DNA follows: TGTGCCAGCAGCGGCCTACAGGGGTTGGGGGAGACCCAGTACTTC. Amino acid sequence: CASSGLQGLGETQYF.

V gene TRBV5-8 combines with J gene TRBJ2-7; the D gene is possibly TRBD2 (5 bases). The germline V and J ends were trimmed by 7 bases and 6 bases, with 8 bases remaining between them. Germline assignment: CDR1 SGHTS and CDR2 YDEGEE. The CDR3 spans 10 residues. CDR3 sequence reads: CASDGGEQYF. CDR3 DNA sequence: TGTGCCAGCGATGGAGGCGAGCAGTACTTC.